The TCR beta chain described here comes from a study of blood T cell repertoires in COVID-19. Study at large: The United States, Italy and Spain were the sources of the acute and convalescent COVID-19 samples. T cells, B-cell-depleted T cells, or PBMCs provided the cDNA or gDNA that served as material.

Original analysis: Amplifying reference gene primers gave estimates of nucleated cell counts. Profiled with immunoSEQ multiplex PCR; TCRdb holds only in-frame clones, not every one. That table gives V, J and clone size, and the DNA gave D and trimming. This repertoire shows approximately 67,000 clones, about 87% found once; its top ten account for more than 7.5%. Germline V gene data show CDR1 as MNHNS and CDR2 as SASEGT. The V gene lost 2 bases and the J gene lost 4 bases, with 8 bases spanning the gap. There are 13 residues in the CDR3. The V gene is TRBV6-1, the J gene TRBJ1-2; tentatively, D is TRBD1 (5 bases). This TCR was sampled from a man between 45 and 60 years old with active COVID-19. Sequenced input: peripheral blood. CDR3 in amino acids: CASSERGGYGYTF. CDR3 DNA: TGTGCCAGCAGTGAAAGGGGTGGCTATGGCTACACCTTC.